One sample yielded the 27 T cell receptor beta chains listed below, sequenced in a study of cytomegalovirus exposure and HLA in healthy donors. PCR primers comprised 60 Vbeta and 13 Jbeta primers. This table comes from immunoSEQ multiplex PCR, and its TCRdb copy is limited to in-frame clones, with some not included. The sample includes approximately 210,000 clones, roughly three quarters of them seen just once. The source material was PBMCs. These TCRs come from a woman in her forties or fifties in good health and CMV-seronegative.

This clone came up a few times. The V gene is TRBV6-6, the J gene TRBJ1-2, with TRBD1 matching over 8 bases. The CDR3 contains 13 residues. With V trimmed by 6 bases and J by 5 bases, 5 bases remained unmatched. Germline CDR1 MNHNY, CDR2 SVGAGI (reference sequence). The CDR3 bases are TGTGCCAGCAGCCACCAGGGGGCGTATGGCTACACCTTC. It yields the protein CASSHQGAYGYTF.

This rearrangement joins TRBV5-1 to TRBJ2-1, with D perhaps TRBD2 (6 bases). This CDR3 comprises 16 residues. The ends were cut back, 3 bases at V and 5 bases at J, with 18 bases in the middle. Germline-derived CDR1 and CDR2 are SGHRS and YFSETQ. The CDR3 nucleotides are TGCGCCAGCAGCTCGACCCCCGGACTACAAAACAATGAGCAGTTCTTC. This gives the protein CASSSTPGLQNNEQFF.

The V call is TRBV9, the J call TRBJ2-3; D might be TRBD2 (5 bases). V dropped 3 bases and J dropped 4 bases, with 24 bases sitting between them. This CDR3 spans 18 amino acids. Germline V gene sequence: CDR1 SGDLS, CDR2 YYNGEE. The CDR3 sequence is CASSAGVLLTISADTQYF. DNA for the CDR3: TGTGCCAGCAGCGCCGGGGTCTTACTCACCATCTCGGCAGATACGCAGTATTTT.

The gene calls are TRBV2 and TRBJ1-1, with TRBD1 matching 7 bases. Trimming cost V 6 bases and J 2 bases; bases outside gene matches: 6. In germline, CDR1 is SNHLY, CDR2 FYNNEI. The CDR3 loop spans 14 amino acids. The CDR3 DNA reads as TGTGCCAGCAGGAACAGGGGCCTTAACACTGAAGCTTTCTTT. Encoded protein: CASRNRGLNTEAFF.

This clone came up a few times. The chain carries TRBV18 and TRBJ2-5; no firm D call. Germline-derived CDR1 and CDR2 are KGHSH and LQKENI. This CDR3 is built from 13 residues. V was trimmed by 3 bases and J by 1 base, leaving 6 bases between them. The CDR3 protein is CASSPASQETQYF. The CDR3 DNA reads as TGTGCCAGCTCACCGGCTAGCCAAGAGACCCAGTACTTC. Combining the CDR3 with reference TRBV18 and TRBJ2-5 gives the whole variable domain NAGVMQNPRHLVRRRGQEARLRCSPMKGHSHVYWYRQLPEEGLKFMVYLQKENIIDESGMPKERFSAEFPKEGPSILRIQQVVRGDSAAYFCASSPASQETQYFGPGTRLLVL.

This clone was detected only once. This chain connects TRBV7-9 to TRBJ1-1, with 9 nucleotides matching TRBD1. This CDR3 contains 16 residues. J was trimmed by 1 base and V by 6 bases; bases with no gene match: 9. CDR1 is SEHNR, CDR2 FQNEAQ, per germline (reference sequence). The CDR3 loop is CASRYGTGRRNTEAFF. CDR3 bases: TGTGCCAGCAGGTACGGGACAGGGCGTCGGAACACTGAAGCTTTCTTT.

Points on this clone: The sample has other DNA sequences that encode this CDR3 too. The chain uses TRBV5-1 and TRBJ2-7; TRBD1 aligns across 8 bases. Germline assignment: CDR1 SGHRS and CDR2 YFSETQ. V shed 5 bases and J 0 bases; nucleotides not matched to a gene: 4. The CDR3 is made up of 14 amino acids. CDR3 DNA: TGCGCCAGCAGTCCAGGGACAGGCTCCTACGAGCAGTACTTC. It translates to CASSPGTGSYEQYF.

This clone was detected only a few times. The genes are TRBV6-5 and TRBJ2-7, with D possibly TRBD1 on 7 matching bases. The germline V and J ends were trimmed by 6 bases and 4 bases, with 19 bases remaining between them. Germline V gene sequence: CDR1 MNHEY, CDR2 SVGAGI. CDR3 length: 15 residues. This CDR3 reads CASSSGGSYQYEQYF. CDR3 in DNA: TGTGCCAGCAGCTCAGGGGGGTCCTACCAGTACGAGCAGTACTTC.

This clone occurred once. The gene calls are TRBV9 and TRBJ1-4; D is ambiguous. This CDR3 comprises 18 residues. CDR1 and CDR2 from the germline V gene are SGDLS and YYNGEE. V dropped 3 bases and J dropped 2 bases, with 20 bases sitting between them. CDR3 sequence (DNA): TGTGCCAGCAGCGCCGATTTTGGACGGCCGGGGACTAATGAAAAACTGTTTTTT. Translation: CASSADFGRPGTNEKLFF.

This chain connects TRBV27 to TRBJ1-2, with TRBD1 matching 8 bases. The CDR3 is made up of 11 amino acids. V trimming: 10 bases; J trimming: 8 bases; junction bases outside the gene matches: 6. Germline V gene data show CDR1 as MNHEY and CDR2 as SMNVEV (reference sequence). This CDR3 reads CATRTGRGYTF. The CDR3 nucleotides are TGTGCCACTCGGACAGGGAGAGGCTACACCTTC.

This chain uses TRBV28 with TRBJ1-4, with 7 positions matching TRBD1. Germline trimming cut 2 bases from V and 4 bases from J; bases unmatched to any gene: 4. Germline V lookup: CDR1 MDHEN, CDR2 SYDVKM. This CDR3 contains 15 residues. This CDR3 is CASSLDRARNEKLFF. For the CDR3, the DNA is TGTGCCAGCAGTTTAGACAGGGCTCGTAATGAAAAACTGTTTTTT.

This clone was seen a single time. This chain uses TRBV20-1 with TRBJ1-2; 9 positions agree with TRBD1. This CDR3 is 11 amino acids long. The germline gives CDR1 DFQATT, CDR2 SNEGSKA (reference sequence). CDR3 residues: CRPGTGLGYTF. The DNA for the CDR3 is TGCAGGCCCGGGACAGGGCTCGGCTACACCTTC.

The chain is built from TRBV5-4 and TRBJ2-7, with 8 bases aligning to TRBD2. The V segment lost 3 bases and the J segment 6 bases; nucleotides outside the gene matches: 5. Germline CDR1 SGHNT, CDR2 YYREEE (reference sequence). CDR3 length equals 13 residues. CDR3 loop: CASSSGGAGEQYF. The CDR3 DNA is TGTGCCAGCAGCTCCGGGGGGGCAGGCGAGCAGTACTTC.

This clone was counted only a few times. The chain carries TRBV4-3 and TRBJ1-1; TRBD1 might be the D (5 bases). Looked up from germline, CDR1 is LGHNA and CDR2 is YSLEER. This CDR3 contains 14 residues. With 0 bases removed from V and 5 bases from J, the gap between germline ends came to 10 bases. CDR3 bases: TGCGCCAGCAGCCAAGACGGGGGAATAACTGAAGCTTTCTTT. Translating it yields CASSQDGGITEAFF.

This sequence joins TRBV18 and TRBJ1-5, with TRBD1 matching 11 bases. Unmatched junction bases numbered 7, after V lost 3 bases and J lost 6 bases. The V gene's germline CDR1 is KGHSH and CDR2 LQKENI. The CDR3 loop spans 16 amino acids. The CDR3 region is CASSPLGQGVGQPQHF. The CDR3 nucleotides are TGTGCCAGCTCACCCCTGGGACAGGGGGTCGGTCAGCCCCAGCATTTT.

The genes are TRBV7-2 and TRBJ2-3; D possibly corresponds to TRBD2 (6 bases). Trimming took off 5 bases at V and 6 bases at J, with 21 bases between the two ends. The CDR3 extends over 16 amino acids. Looked up from germline, CDR1 is SGHTA and CDR2 is FQGNSA. The CDR3 DNA sequence: TGTGCCAGCAGCGAGACGAGCGGGTCCCCTAGGGATACGCAGTATTTT. It specifies CASSETSGSPRDTQYF.

The rearrangement links TRBV14 to TRBJ2-4, with a tentative D call TRBD1 (5 bases). The V and J ends lost 0 bases and 9 bases respectively, with 12 bases between them. Germline V gene lookup returns CDR1 SGHDN and CDR2 FVKESK. The CDR3 spans 14 residues. CDR3 coding DNA: TGTGCCAGCAGCCAAGAGACAGTCCCACGCATTCAGTACTTC. Translated, it gives CASSQETVPRIQYF.

The CDR3 is CASSLDRGRETQYF. In DNA form, the CDR3 reads TGCGCCAGCAGCTTGGACAGGGGACGAGAGACCCAGTACTTC. This chain connects TRBV5-1 to TRBJ2-5, with 7 bases matching TRBD1. Germline assignment: CDR1 SGHRS and CDR2 YFSETQ. The CDR3 sequence is 14 residues long. The junction had 3 bases not matched to a gene; V was cut back by 0 bases and J by 4 bases.

This chain links TRBV6-5 with TRBJ1-6; D is uncertain. The germline V gene has CDR1 MNHEY and CDR2 SVGAGI. The V and J ends lost 5 bases and 6 bases respectively, with 11 bases between them. This CDR3 has 14 amino acids. The CDR3 region is CASSQSRLNSPLHF. Written as DNA, the CDR3 is TGTGCCAGCAGTCAATCCAGACTTAATTCACCCCTCCACTTT.

The chain couples TRBV6-1 to TRBJ1-2, with unresolved D. The V gene's germline CDR1 is MNHNS and CDR2 SASEGT. Trimming removed 1 base from V and 4 bases from J, with 10 bases in between. The length of the CDR3 is 14 residues. CDR3 residues: CASSEEVRLYGYTF. Here the CDR3 DNA reads TGTGCCAGCAGTGAAGAAGTCAGACTCTATGGCTACACCTTC.

In its sample, this clone was seen a few times. In DNA form, the CDR3 reads TGTGCCAGCAGCTTAGGCGGACTAGCGAGTGCTAACACAGATACGCAGTATTTT. Translation: CASSLGGLASANTDTQYF. The chain couples TRBV11-3 to TRBJ2-3; 9 positions match TRBD2. There are 18 residues in the CDR3. The V and J ends lost 1 base and 2 bases, in that order; junction bases with no gene match: 10. Germline CDR1 is SGHNT and CDR2 is YENEEA.

The chain combines TRBV2 with TRBJ2-7, with a weak D call TRBD2 (5 bases). The germline V gene has CDR1 SNHLY and CDR2 FYNNEI. This CDR3 has 12 residues. V was pared by 6 bases and J by 6 bases, with 12 bases between. CDR3 sequence (DNA): TGTGCCAGCAGGATGGACGAGGGCGAGCAGTACTTC. This gives the protein CASRMDEGEQYF.

This clone is a singleton in its sample. This sample includes further DNA sequences coding for the same CDR3. The chain carries TRBV19 and TRBJ1-2, with D possibly matching TRBD1 (5 bases). Trimming removed 6 bases from V and 5 bases from J, with 13 bases in between. The germline gives CDR1 LNHDA, CDR2 SQIVND (reference sequence). The CDR3 loop spans 13 amino acids. The CDR3 loop is CASRTQGQYGYTF. The CDR3 nucleotides read TGTGCCAGTAGGACTCAGGGTCAATATGGCTACACCTTC.

This clone was found once. The genes are TRBV11-2 and TRBJ1-5; D perhaps matches TRBD1 (6 bases). The CDR3 totals 18 residues. Germline assignment: CDR1 SGHAT and CDR2 FQNNGV. V lost 4 bases and J lost 0, with 19 bases in between. CDR3 region: CASSSTGKFDYSNQPQHF. As DNA, the CDR3 is TGTGCCAGCAGCTCAACAGGGAAGTTTGATTATAGCAATCAGCCCCAGCATTTT.

The genes are TRBV6-1 and TRBJ1-2; D is unresolved. This CDR3 is built from 16 residues. V lost 3 bases to trimming and J lost 3 bases, with 17 bases between them. CDR1 is MNHNS and CDR2 is SASEGT in the germline V gene. The CDR3 here is CASSDRGLRRDYGYTF. CDR3 in DNA: TGTGCCAGCAGTGACCGTGGGTTAAGGAGAGACTATGGCTACACCTTC.

This rearrangement joins TRBV9 to TRBJ2-3, with 8 nucleotides matching TRBD2. Germline assignment: CDR1 SGDLS and CDR2 YYNGEE. The CDR3 length is 15 residues. Trimming took 2 bases from V and 1 from J; bases not matched to a gene: 3. As DNA, the CDR3 is TGTGCCAGCAGCGTGACTAGCGTGGGCACAGATACGCAGTATTTT. This sequence encodes CASSVTSVGTDTQYF.

The chain uses TRBV7-2 and TRBJ2-5; 7 nucleotides match TRBD2. Germline CDR1 is SGHTA and CDR2 is FQGNSA. The CDR3 spans 15 residues. V lost 5 bases, J lost 1 base, and 7 bases stayed unmatched. This CDR3 is CASSVGGRSQETQYF. The CDR3 region has the DNA TGTGCCAGCAGCGTTGGCGGGAGAAGCCAAGAGACCCAGTACTTC.